Listed below are T cell receptor beta chains from one sample, sequenced in a study of blood T cell repertoires in COVID-19. Data came from immunoSEQ multiplex PCR; TCRdb stores just in-frame clones and leaves some out. The repertoire holds about 260,000 clones, with approximately 88% as singletons. The sequencing input was peripheral blood. The receptors shown here come from a human donor in a cohort sampled during active COVID-19. The CDR3 runs from the conserved cysteine through the conserved F or W.

v_gene	len	CDR3aa
TRBV7-6	15	CASSPTGSRADTQYF
TRBV11-3	14	CASSESGLYNEQFF
TRBV28	13	CASTPGGRYEQYF
TRBV20-1	14	CSASARQKYTEAFF
TRBV18	14	CASSPRGQNTEAFF
TRBV6-5	13	CASRTTGNEKLFF
TRBV11-2	18	CASSPKVGKRGADTEAFF
TRBV27	14	CASRRTGGTYGYTF
TRBV3-1/TRBV3-2	17	CASSQESGQHGNTEAFF
TRBV5-1	13	CASRQGGGDGYTF
TRBV10-3	15	CAISEGAGDTGELFF
TRBV10-1	13	CASRESSGNTIYF
TRBV23-1	19	CASSQGPGGAAFAKNIQYF
TRBV27	16	CASSFITGVNTGELFF
TRBV4-2	16	CASSQDRYGSEEKLFF
TRBV19	14	CAIGAGSNTGELFF
TRBV7-2	15	CASSLYGTGNEKLFF
TRBV15	14	CATNPRGGQTEAFF
TRBV21-1	15	CASSDRTSNTGELFF
TRBV4-2	15	CASGFLDRETGELFF
TRBV28	16	CASRPSGRSGANVLTF
TRBV6-6	17	CASSLTGTSGRGYEQYF
TRBV5-1	16	CASRITPDRVVAEAFF
TRBV10-3	14	CAISAGLNQETQYF
TRBV28	14	CASAPGLAGVSKYF
TRBV19	15	CASSASVQGYNEQYF
TRBV12-3/TRBV12-4	13	CASTMRGNNEQFF
TRBV6-1	15	CASSEQPGQSYEQYF
TRBV12-3/TRBV12-4	13	CASSSDQGNEQFF
TRBV9	14	CASSVGASTEKLFF
TRBV6-6	14	CASSWTGAGNTIYF
TRBV6-2/TRBV6-3	14	CASSHPPPGYEQYF
TRBV28	14	CASTWAGGTYEQYF
TRBV28	15	CASSFVSTATYEQYF
TRBV12-3/TRBV12-4	13	CASSLDRGPGYTF
TRBV12-5	13	CASAPAGAYEQYF
TRBV20-1	16	CSASEQGDSYNSPLHF